Below are 3 T cell receptor beta chains sequenced from a single sample in a study of metastatic and nonmetastatic thyroid tumors. Thyroid surgery was performed in patients who had received no treatment beforehand. TCRdb reassembled clones from the PCR reads with MiXCR. The sample shows 30,000 or so clones, approximately 25% of them seen only once. Sequencing was carried out using blood. The receptors here all came from a female donor with papillary thyroid cancer or a benign thyroid nodule (not recorded which). Some clones in this sample may be carry-over from other donors' samples.

Comments on this clone: One end of the junction is discordant with germline, which a read error may explain. The gene calls are TRBV5-1 and TRBJ2-1; either TRBD1 or TRBD2 may supply D (5 bases each). CDR1 is SGHRS, CDR2 YFSETQ, per germline. This CDR3 region has 16 residues. CDR3 sequence reads: CASSLGLGQWRNEQVF. CDR3 nucleotides: TGCGCCAGCAGCTTGGGGCTGGGGCAGTGGAGGAATGAGCAGGTCTTC.

The V and J genes are TRBV7-2 and TRBJ2-7; D may be TRBD2 (6 bases). Germline V gives CDR1 SGHTA, CDR2 FQGNSA. The CDR3 spans 15 residues. Trimming cost V 5 bases and J 11 bases, with 25 bases left between them. This CDR3 is CASSQDGGGAGRKYV. The DNA of the CDR3 is TGTGCCAGCAGCCAGGACGGAGGAGGCGCGGGAAGGAAGTACGTC.

The table lists this clone with many counts. A clone one base away is much larger, so this may be a read error. The same CDR3 arises from other DNA sequences in this sample as well. This chain links TRBV6-4 with TRBJ2-3, with 7 positions matching TRBD2. Germline lookup yields CDR1 MRHNA and CDR2 SNTAGT. The CDR3 totals 15 residues. The CDR3 sequence is CASSDLEAGPDTQYF. In DNA form, the CDR3 reads TGTGCCAGCAGTGATTTGGAAGCGGGACCAGATACGCAGTATTTC.